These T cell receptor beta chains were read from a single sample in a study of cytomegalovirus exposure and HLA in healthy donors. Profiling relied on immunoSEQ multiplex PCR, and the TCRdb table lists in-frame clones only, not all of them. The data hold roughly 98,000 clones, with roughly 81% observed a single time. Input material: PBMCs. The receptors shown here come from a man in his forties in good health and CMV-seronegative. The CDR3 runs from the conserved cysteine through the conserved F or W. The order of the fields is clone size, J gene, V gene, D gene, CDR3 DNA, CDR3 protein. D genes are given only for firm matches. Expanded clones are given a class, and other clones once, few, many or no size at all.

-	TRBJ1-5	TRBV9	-	TGTGCCAGCAGCGTGTCAGGGAACTTCAATCAGCCCCAGCATTTT	CASSVSGNFNQPQHF
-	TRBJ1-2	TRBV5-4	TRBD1	TGTGCCAGCAGCCACCGGGACAGAACATACTATGGCTACACCTTC	CASSHRDRTYYGYTF
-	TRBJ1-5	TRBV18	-	TGTGCCAGCTCACCTGACAGAAATCAGCCCCAGCATTTT	CASSPDRNQPQHF
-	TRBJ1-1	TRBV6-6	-	TGTGCCAGCAGCAAAACAGTGAACACTGAAGCTTTCTTT	CASSKTVNTEAFF
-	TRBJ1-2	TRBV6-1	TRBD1	TGTGCCAGCGGGGACAGGGACTATGGCTACACCTTC	CASGDRDYGYTF
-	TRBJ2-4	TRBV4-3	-	TGCGCCAGCAGCCAAGATCATGAGCGGGTACTGATAAAAAACATTCAGTACTTC	CASSQDHERVLIKNIQYF
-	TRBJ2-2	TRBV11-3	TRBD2	TGTGCCAGCAGCTTAGGCGGGGGGCACACCGGGGAGCTGTTTTTT	CASSLGGGHTGELFF
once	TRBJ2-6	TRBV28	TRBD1	TGTGCCAGCAGCTCGACAGGGGGAGGTCTGCGGGGGGCCAACGTCCTGACTTTC	CASSSTGGGLRGANVLTF
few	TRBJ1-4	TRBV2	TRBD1	TGTGCCAGCAGTGACGGGGGACAGGGAACCGAAAAACTGTTTTTT	CASSDGGQGTEKLFF
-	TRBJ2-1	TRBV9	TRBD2	TGTGCCAGCAGCGCAGGACTAGCCTACGCCCCCAATGAGCAGTTCTTC	CASSAGLAYAPNEQFF
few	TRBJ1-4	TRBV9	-	TGTGCCAGCAGCGTAGGGACAGCATATAATGAAAAACTGTTTTTT	CASSVGTAYNEKLFF
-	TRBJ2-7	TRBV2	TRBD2	TGTGCCAGCAGTGAAGGTAGCGGGGGGCAGTACGAGCAGTACTTC	CASSEGSGGQYEQYF
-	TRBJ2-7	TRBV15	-	TGTGCCACCAGCAGTTGGTTGGGGCAGAGCTCCTACGAGCAGTACTTC	CATSSWLGQSSYEQYF
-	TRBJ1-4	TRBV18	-	TGTGCCAGCTCACCGGGGGCCCAAAATGAAAAACTGTTTTTT	CASSPGAQNEKLFF
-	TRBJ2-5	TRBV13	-	TGTGCCAGCAGCTTAGTACAGGAGTACCAAGAGACCCAGTACTTC	CASSLVQEYQETQYF
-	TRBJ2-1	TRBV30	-	TGTGCCTGGACCAAGAGACTGAGCTCCTACAATGAGCAGTTCTTC	CAWTKRLSSYNEQFF
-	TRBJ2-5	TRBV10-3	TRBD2	TGTGCCATCAACACTAGCGGGGGGACCCAGTACTTC	CAINTSGGTQYF
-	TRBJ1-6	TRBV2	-	TGTGCCAGCAGTGAAGGAAGGGGTAATAATTCACCCCTCCACTTT	CASSEGRGNNSPLHF
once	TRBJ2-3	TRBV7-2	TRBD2	TGTGCCAGCAGCTTAGGGACTAGGCCGGATACGCAGTATTTT	CASSLGTRPDTQYF
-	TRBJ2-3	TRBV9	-	TGTGCCAGCAGTGCGGACAGTTTTCGTACAGATACGCAGTATTTT	CASSADSFRTDTQYF
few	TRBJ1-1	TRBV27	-	TGTGCCAGCAGTACATTACACGGGAGTACTGAAGCTTTCTTT	CASSTLHGSTEAFF
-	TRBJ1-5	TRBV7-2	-	TGTGCCAGCAGTCGACAGACTTATAGCAATCAGCCCCAGCATTTT	CASSRQTYSNQPQHF
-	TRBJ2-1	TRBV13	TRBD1	TGTGCCAGCAGCTTAGAGTGGACAGGACAGTTCTTC	CASSLEWTGQFF